This TCR beta chain was captured in a study of low-dose radiotherapy and immunotherapy resistance in tumors. Study-wide background: A dose of 0.5 Gy per fraction was delivered to Cohort 1 every 2 weeks, for a total of 6.5 Gy. Participants in Cohort 2 were given 1 Gy per fraction every two weeks, for 13 Gy over 26 weeks.

V shed 2 bases, J shed 4 bases, and the junction held 8 bases outside the gene matches. The CDR3 runs 16 residues. Looked up from germline, CDR1 is MDHEN and CDR2 is SYDVKM. TRAV- and TRBV-specific primers, spanning alpha and beta chains, primed first-strand cDNA. TCRs were put through around 20 PCR cycles of amplification with Phusion. A constant-region primer and the V-primer adapter served as the primer pair. One entry per CDR3 protein results from TCRdb running MiXCR on the reads. The sample lists tens of thousands of distinct CDR3 sequences; 20% were seen once. The time point is: after trial treatment. Treatment noted: LDRT plus nivolumab, ipilimumab, low-dose cyclophosphamide and aspirin (RACIN trial). Every donor's regimen consisted of nivolumab, ipilimumab, aspirin, low-dose cyclophosphamide and low-dose radiotherapy.

Sequences were derived from PBMCs, sampled after low-dose radiotherapy plus immunotherapy. This rearrangement joins TRBV28 to TRBJ2-7, with TRBD2 identical over 10 bases. This TCR came from a female donor with ovarian cancer. The CDR3 is CASSLSGAGGRYEQYF. The CDR3 DNA sequence: TGTGCCAGCAGTTTAAGCGGAGCGGGAGGGAGGTACGAGCAGTACTTC.